The rows below give T cell receptor beta chains drawn from one sample of a study of PD-1 blockade in mismatch repair-deficient tumors. These receptors' antigens are unknown. Clones were sequenced by immunoSEQ multiplex PCR, and TCRdb holds only the in-frame ones, with some missing. This sample has about 15,000 clones; under 85% occur once, and the top ten carry approximately 11%. The sequenced sample was cells cultured in vitro, obtained from a patient treated with pembrolizumab. These receptors were obtained from an adult with mismatch repair-deficient cancer. CDR3s include the opening cysteine and the closing phenylalanine or tryptophan. The D gene is left open where the match is weak. Clone size appears in some rows only: once, few, many, or a class for an expanded clone.

J gene: TRBJ1-4; D gene: -; clone size: -; V gene: TRBV30; CDR3 length: 16; CDR3 protein: CAWSNRVGNSNEKLFF; CDR3 DNA: TGTGCCTGGAGCAACAGGGTTGGGAACTCTAATGAAAAACTGTTTTTT
J gene: TRBJ2-7; D gene: TRBD2; clone size: -; V gene: TRBV25-1; CDR3 length: 16; CDR3 protein: CASTSPAGGTEGEQYF; CDR3 DNA: TGTGCCAGCACCTCCCCCGCGGGAGGAACAGAGGGCGAGCAGTACTTC
J gene: TRBJ1-5; D gene: TRBD1; clone size: -; V gene: TRBV29-1; CDR3 length: 14; CDR3 protein: CSVSETGPNQPQHF; CDR3 DNA: TGCAGCGTTTCCGAGACAGGGCCCAATCAGCCCCAGCATTTT
J gene: TRBJ2-7; D gene: TRBD1; clone size: -; V gene: TRBV7-9; CDR3 length: 18; CDR3 protein: CASSSGTGVGAELYEQYF; CDR3 DNA: TGTGCCAGCAGCTCCGGGACAGGGGTGGGAGCGGAGCTCTACGAGCAGTACTTC
J gene: TRBJ1-5; D gene: -; clone size: -; V gene: TRBV19; CDR3 length: 14; CDR3 protein: CASSGPPGNQPQHF; CDR3 DNA: TGTGCCAGTAGTGGACCACCGGGCAATCAGCCCCAGCATTTT
J gene: TRBJ2-3; D gene: -; clone size: -; V gene: TRBV2; CDR3 length: 15; CDR3 protein: CASSEGAQRADTQYF; CDR3 DNA: TGTGCCAGCAGTGAAGGGGCACAAAGGGCAGATACGCAGTATTTT
J gene: TRBJ2-3; D gene: TRBD2; clone size: -; V gene: TRBV27; CDR3 length: 16; CDR3 protein: CASTRDGLAGIDTQYF; CDR3 DNA: TGTGCCAGCACCCGCGATGGACTAGCGGGGATCGATACGCAGTATTTT
J gene: TRBJ2-1; D gene: -; clone size: -; V gene: TRBV19; CDR3 length: 12; CDR3 protein: CASSPPYGEQFF; CDR3 DNA: TGTGCCAGTAGCCCCCCTTACGGTGAGCAGTTCTTC
J gene: TRBJ2-6; D gene: -; clone size: -; V gene: TRBV28; CDR3 length: 16; CDR3 protein: CASSLLGFSGANVLTF; CDR3 DNA: TGTGCCAGCAGTTTATTGGGGTTCTCTGGGGCCAACGTCCTGACTTTC
J gene: TRBJ2-3; D gene: TRBD2; clone size: -; V gene: TRBV28; CDR3 length: 14; CDR3 protein: CASNPSGGADTQYF; CDR3 DNA: TGTGCCAGCAACCCTAGCGGGGGGGCAGATACGCAGTATTTT
J gene: TRBJ2-4; D gene: -; clone size: -; V gene: TRBV2; CDR3 length: 15; CDR3 protein: CASLYREVAKNIQYF; CDR3 DNA: TGTGCCAGCCTTTACAGGGAGGTGGCCAAAAACATTCAGTACTTC
J gene: TRBJ2-7; D gene: TRBD1; clone size: -; V gene: TRBV28; CDR3 length: 19; CDR3 protein: CASSSPAGTGGKMSIGQYF; CDR3 DNA: TGTGCCAGCAGTTCCCCGGCCGGGACAGGGGGCAAAATGTCGATAGGGCAGTACTTC
J gene: TRBJ2-7; D gene: TRBD2; clone size: once; V gene: TRBV5-1; CDR3 length: 15; CDR3 protein: CASSLGLAGAYEQYF; CDR3 DNA: TGCGCCAGCAGCTTGGGACTAGCGGGAGCTTACGAGCAGTACTTC
J gene: TRBJ1-5; D gene: TRBD1; clone size: -; V gene: TRBV18; CDR3 length: 17; CDR3 protein: CASSPGQGAWGNQPQHF; CDR3 DNA: TGTGCCAGCTCACCGGGACAGGGGGCATGGGGCAATCAGCCCCAGCATTTT
J gene: TRBJ2-5; D gene: TRBD1; clone size: -; V gene: TRBV7-6; CDR3 length: 15; CDR3 protein: CASSPSTGGGETQYF; CDR3 DNA: TGTGCCAGCAGCCCGTCGACAGGGGGCGGGGAGACCCAGTACTTC
J gene: TRBJ1-5; D gene: -; clone size: -; V gene: TRBV7-6; CDR3 length: 13; CDR3 protein: CASSLDGNQPQHF; CDR3 DNA: TGTGCCAGCAGCTTAGATGGGAATCAGCCCCAGCATTTT
J gene: TRBJ2-5; D gene: -; clone size: once; V gene: TRBV9; CDR3 length: 15; CDR3 protein: CASSVSSGLQETQYF; CDR3 DNA: TGTGCCAGCAGCGTAAGCAGCGGACTCCAAGAGACCCAGTACTTC
J gene: TRBJ1-5; D gene: -; clone size: -; V gene: TRBV2; CDR3 length: 13; CDR3 protein: CASNYPRDQPQHF; CDR3 DNA: TGTGCCAGCAATTACCCTAGGGATCAGCCCCAGCATTTT
J gene: TRBJ2-3; D gene: TRBD2; clone size: -; V gene: TRBV4-1; CDR3 length: 15; CDR3 protein: CASSTSGRAADTQYF; CDR3 DNA: TGCGCCAGCAGTACTAGCGGGAGGGCCGCAGATACGCAGTATTTT
J gene: TRBJ1-6; D gene: -; clone size: -; V gene: TRBV19; CDR3 length: 13; CDR3 protein: CASSITVNSPLHF; CDR3 DNA: TGTGCCAGTAGTATAACCGTAAATTCACCCCTCCACTTT
J gene: TRBJ1-2; D gene: -; clone size: -; V gene: TRBV10-3; CDR3 length: 15; CDR3 protein: CAISDGGGQPYGYTF; CDR3 DNA: TGTGCCATCAGTGATGGTGGTGGGCAGCCCTATGGCTACACCTTC
J gene: TRBJ2-7; D gene: TRBD2; clone size: -; V gene: TRBV10-3; CDR3 length: 14; CDR3 protein: CAISEGLAGDEQYF; CDR3 DNA: TGTGCCATCAGTGAGGGACTAGCGGGTGACGAGCAGTACTTC